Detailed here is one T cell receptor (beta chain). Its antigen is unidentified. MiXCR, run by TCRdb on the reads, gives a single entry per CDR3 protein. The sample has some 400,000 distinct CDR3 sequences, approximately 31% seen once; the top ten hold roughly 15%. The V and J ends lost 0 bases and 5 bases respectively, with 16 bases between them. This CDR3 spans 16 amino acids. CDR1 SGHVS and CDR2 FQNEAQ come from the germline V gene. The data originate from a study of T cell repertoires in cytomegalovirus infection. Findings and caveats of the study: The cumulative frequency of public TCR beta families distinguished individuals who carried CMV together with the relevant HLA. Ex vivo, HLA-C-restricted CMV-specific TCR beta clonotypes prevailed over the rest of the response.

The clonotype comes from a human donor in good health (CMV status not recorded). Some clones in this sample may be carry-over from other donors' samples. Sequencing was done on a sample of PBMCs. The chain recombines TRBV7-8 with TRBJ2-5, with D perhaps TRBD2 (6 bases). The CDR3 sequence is CASSLAPRGIRETQYF. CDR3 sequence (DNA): TGTGCCAGCAGCTTAGCCCCCCGGGGGATCCGGGAGACCCAGTACTTC.